Here is one TCR beta chain with its context. Clones were read by immunoSEQ multiplex PCR, and TCRdb kept only the in-frame ones, dropping some. The sample carries 400,000 to 500,000 clones, around nine tenths recorded once. This specimen comes from a study of control samples from healthy donors and cancer patients. V dropped 1 base and J dropped 7; count of bases not matched to a gene: 10. The CDR3 contains 15 residues. Germline V gene lookup returns CDR1 SGHVS and CDR2 FQNEAQ. This sequence joins TRBV7-8 and TRBJ2-7, with 7 nucleotides matching TRBD1. Sequencing used PBMCs. This clonotype was obtained from a man aged 35 to 55 with head and neck cancer. The CDR3 here is CASSLVGGQANEQYF. The CDR3 DNA follows: TGTGCCAGCAGCTTAGTCGGAGGACAGGCTAATGAGCAGTACTTC.